A single sample is the source of the 31 T cell receptor beta chains below, sequenced in a study of T cell responses to AZD1222 COVID-19 vaccine. This table comes from immunoSEQ multiplex PCR, and its TCRdb copy is limited to in-frame clones, with some not included. In the table there are 120,000 or so clones, around 86% of which are singletons. The sequences come from peripheral blood, collected on day 0 of AZD1222 vaccination. The receptors derive from an adult in good health.

This clone has only one observation. This chain joins TRBV12-3 or TRBV12-4 and TRBJ1-1; D ambiguous. CDR3 length: 13 residues. The V and J ends lost 6 bases and 1 base respectively, with 9 bases between them. The CDR3 reads CASSVGGNTEAFF. CDR3 coding DNA: TGTGCCAGCAGCGTGGGAGGGAACACTGAAGCTTTCTTT.

The gene calls are TRBV2 and TRBJ2-3, with a tentative D call TRBD1 (5 bases). CDR3 length: 16 amino acids. Germline assignment: CDR1 SNHLY and CDR2 FYNNEI. V lost 7 bases, J lost 2 bases, and 19 bases lay in between. The CDR3 protein is CASKTGWAGNTDTQYF. Here the CDR3 DNA reads TGTGCCAGCAAGACCGGATGGGCAGGGAACACAGATACGCAGTATTTT. The whole variable domain, filled in from reference TRBV2 and TRBJ2-3, reads EPEVTQTPSHQVTQMGQEVILRCVPISNHLYFYWYRQILGQKVEFLVSFYNNEISEKSEIFDDQFSVERPDGSNFTLKIRSTKLEDSAMYFCASKTGWAGNTDTQYFGPGTRLTVL.

V is TRBV4-2 and J is TRBJ1-5; possible D gene TRBD1, 5 bases. Trimming left V 4 bases short and J 3 bases short, with 16 bases between. Germline CDR1 reads LGHNA; CDR2 reads YNFKEQ. The CDR3 loop spans 16 amino acids. The CDR3, as DNA: TGTGCCAGCAGCCCCCTCCATGGGGGGTCCAATCAGCCCCAGCATTTT. As protein: CASSPLHGGSNQPQHF.

The chain is built from TRBV10-2 and TRBJ2-1, with D possibly TRBD2 on 5 matching bases. CDR1 is WSHSY, CDR2 SAAADI, per germline. Trimming cost V 2 bases and J 0 bases, with 5 bases left between them. The CDR3 length is 14 residues. The CDR3 DNA reads TGCGCCAGCAGTGAGGCGGGCTCCTACAATGAGCAGTTCTTC. It yields the protein CASSEAGSYNEQFF.

This clone was detected only a few times. The chain links TRBV5-5 to TRBJ1-5; D may be TRBD1 (5 bases). CDR1 is SGHKS and CDR2 is YYEKEE in the germline V gene (reference sequence). V was shortened by 4 bases and J by 5 bases, with 16 bases between the two germline ends. The CDR3 spans 15 residues. CDR3 DNA sequence: TGTGCCAGCAGCCAAATGGGGGAGGCGTATCAGCCCCAGCATTTT. Translated, it gives CASSQMGEAYQPQHF.

J is TRBJ2-7 and V is TRBV5-6, with TRBD1 as a possible D gene (5 bases). The CDR3 has 15 residues. The V end lost 0 bases, the J end lost 4 bases, and 14 bases lay between the germline ends. Per the germline V gene, CDR1 is SGHDT and CDR2 is YYEEEE. For the CDR3, the DNA is TGTGCCAGCAGCTTGGGGGGCAGGTCCGGGTACGAGCAGTACTTC. Translation: CASSLGGRSGYEQYF.

In this sample, this clone turned up a few times. This chain uses TRBV30 with TRBJ1-5; weak D call: TRBD1 (6 bases). The CDR3 has 13 residues. Germline V gives CDR1 GTSNPN, CDR2 SVGIG (reference sequence). V gave up 0 bases and J gave up 6 bases, with 9 bases separating them. The CDR3 here is CAWSVGGGQPQHF. The CDR3 coding sequence is TGTGCCTGGAGTGTAGGGGGGGGTCAGCCCCAGCATTTT. The full variable domain, rest sourced from reference TRBV30 and TRBJ1-5, is SQTIHQWPATLVQPVGSPLSLECTVEGTSNPNLYWYRQAAGRGLQLLFYSVGIGQISSEVPQNLSASRPQDRQFILSSKKLLLSDSGFYLCAWSVGGGQPQHFGDGTRLSIL.

This clone was counted between two and nine times. The gene calls are TRBV6-5 and TRBJ1-3, with 8 bases matching TRBD1. The germline CDR1 and CDR2 sequences are MNHEY and SVGAGI. V lost 6 bases, J lost 6 bases, and 7 bases stayed unmatched. CDR3 length: 14 amino acids. The CDR3 protein is CASSRGRNENTIYF. DNA for the CDR3: TGTGCCAGCAGCAGGGGGCGAAACGAAAACACCATATATTTT.

The chain has TRBV4-1 and TRBJ2-2; possible D gene TRBD2, 6 bases. The V gene lost 2 bases and the J gene lost 2 bases, with 9 bases spanning the gap. The length of the CDR3 is 15 residues. Germline V gives CDR1 MGHRA, CDR2 YSYEKL. The CDR3, as DNA: TGCGCCAGCAGCCAACACGGGGGTAACACCGGGGAGCTGTTTTTT. It yields the protein CASSQHGGNTGELFF.

This chain uses TRBV6-5 with TRBJ1-6, with D tentatively TRBD1 (5 bases). There are 14 residues in the CDR3. Germline V gene sequence: CDR1 MNHEY, CDR2 SVGAGI. V was shortened by 6 bases and J by 4 bases, with 10 bases between the two germline ends. In nucleotides, the CDR3 is TGTGCCAGCAGGGACGGGACGTATAATTCACCCCTCCACTTT. This sequence encodes CASRDGTYNSPLHF.

CDR3 residues: CASSQGRAGDYEQYF. CDR3 sequence (DNA): TGTGCCAGCAGCCAAGGAAGGGCAGGGGACTACGAGCAGTACTTC. The chain couples TRBV3-1 (or the pseudogene TRBV3-2) to TRBJ2-7, with a weak D call TRBD1 (6 bases). Germline CDR1 reads LGHDT; CDR2 reads YNNKEL (reference sequence). V was pared by 1 base and J by 3 bases, with 13 bases between. This CDR3 is 15 amino acids long.

The chain combines TRBV4-3 with TRBJ2-7; D ambiguous. CDR1 is LGHNA, CDR2 YSLEER, per germline. The CDR3 sequence is 15 residues long. With 0 bases removed from V and 6 bases from J, the gap between germline ends came to 15 bases. CDR3 residues: CASSQDPGLLTEQYF. CDR3 bases: TGCGCCAGCAGCCAAGATCCCGGCTTACTAACCGAGCAGTACTTC.

The genes are TRBV7-2 and TRBJ2-7; D unresolved. This CDR3 spans 11 amino acids. Per germline, CDR1 SGHTA and CDR2 FQGNSA. V gave up 5 bases and J gave up 6 bases, with 8 bases separating them. The CDR3 is CASSPSFEQYF. In DNA form, the CDR3 reads TGTGCCAGCAGCCCCTCTTTCGAGCAGTACTTC.

This chain connects TRBV7-9 to TRBJ2-3; maybe TRBD1 (6 bases). Germline CDR1 is SEHNR and CDR2 is FQNEAQ (reference sequence). V gave up 1 base and J gave up 2 bases, with 10 bases separating them. CDR3 length: 15 residues. The chain's CDR3 is CASSLDTGPTDTQYF. For the CDR3, the DNA is TGTGCCAGCAGCTTAGATACAGGGCCCACAGATACGCAGTATTTT.

This rearrangement joins TRBV7-2 to TRBJ1-2; D remains ambiguous. The CDR3 contains 13 residues. V was pared by 1 base and J by 5 bases, with 8 bases between. Germline CDR1 and CDR2: SGHTA and FQGNSA. The CDR3, as DNA: TGTGCCAGCAGCTTAGTTCTGGGTTATGGCTACACCTTC. Protein sequence: CASSLVLGYGYTF.

J is TRBJ2-1 and V is TRBV7-2; D may be TRBD2 (6 bases). The CDR3 loop spans 13 amino acids. V was clipped by 7 bases and J by 8 bases, with 15 bases between them. Germline-derived CDR1 and CDR2 are SGHTA and FQGNSA. CDR3 residues: CASTSDYGDEQFF. In DNA form, the CDR3 reads TGTGCCAGCACTTCGGACTATGGGGATGAGCAGTTCTTC.

The chain joins TRBV5-6 to TRBJ1-1; D call uncertain. Deletions cut 3 bases from V and 1 base from J, with 13 bases between. The CDR3 contains 15 residues. Germline V gene sequence: CDR1 SGHDT, CDR2 YYEEEE. This CDR3 reads CASSSLSYGNTEAFF. The CDR3 DNA follows: TGTGCCAGCAGCTCCCTGTCCTACGGGAACACTGAAGCTTTCTTT.

The chain uses TRBV28 and TRBJ1-2; the D gene is possibly TRBD1 (5 bases). CDR3 length equals 14 residues. V shed 8 bases and J shed 8 bases, with 21 bases lying between them. CDR1 and CDR2 (germline): MDHEN, SYDVKM. CDR3 region: CASLIGGQGYGYTF. The CDR3 nucleotides are TGTGCCAGCCTTATAGGAGGGCAGGGATACGGCTACACCTTC.

The gene calls are TRBV19 and TRBJ1-4, with D possibly matching TRBD1 (5 bases). Germline lookup yields CDR1 LNHDA and CDR2 SQIVND (reference sequence). V gave up 5 bases and J gave up 2 bases, with 24 bases separating them. The CDR3 consists of 19 residues. The CDR3 sequence: CASSPDQGFGFVTNEKLFF. The CDR3 coding sequence is TGTGCCAGTAGTCCCGACCAGGGATTTGGTTTTGTTACTAATGAAAAACTGTTTTTT.

This clone appeared a single time. This chain connects TRBV5-1 to TRBJ1-1, with a tentative D call TRBD1 (6 bases). The germline V gene has CDR1 SGHRS and CDR2 YFSETQ. The CDR3 has 14 residues. Trimming took off 0 bases at V and 7 bases at J, with 13 bases between the two ends. CDR3 residues: CASSLVAGAIEAFF. The CDR3 DNA reads TGCGCCAGCAGCTTGGTGGCAGGGGCGATTGAAGCTTTCTTT.

The chain uses TRBV9 and TRBJ2-3, with 8 bases that match TRBD2. Per germline, CDR1 SGDLS and CDR2 YYNGEE. V shed 0 bases, J shed 3 bases, and the junction held 3 bases outside the gene matches. CDR3 size: 15 residues. CDR3 in amino acids: CASSVDQRGTDTQYF. The CDR3 bases are TGTGCCAGCAGCGTAGATCAGCGGGGGACAGATACGCAGTATTTT.

CDR3 coding DNA: TGTGCCAGCACCGAGGGGGGGGCAGGGGGCGTCGCTCTCTATGGCTACACCTTC. Its translation is CASTEGGAGGVALYGYTF. The chain employs TRBV5-4 and TRBJ1-2, with TRBD1 identical over 8 bases. This CDR3 is 18 amino acids long. In germline, CDR1 is SGHNT, CDR2 YYREEE (reference sequence). The V and J ends lost 6 bases and 4 bases, in that order; junction bases with no gene match: 20.

The V gene is TRBV10-3, the J gene TRBJ2-6; 9 bases agree with TRBD2. V dropped 6 bases and J dropped 0; count of bases not matched to a gene: 6. Germline values: CDR1 ENHRY, CDR2 SYGVKD. The length of the CDR3 is 17 residues. CDR3 amino acids: CAIRRLAARSGANVLTF. CDR3 DNA: TGTGCCATCAGAAGACTAGCGGCCCGCTCTGGGGCCAACGTCCTGACTTTC.

The genes are TRBV21-1 and TRBJ2-3. TRBV21-1 is flagged as a pseudogene. The CDR3 is 16 amino acids. The CDR3 sequence: CASPPCFGSSTDTQYF. As DNA, the CDR3 is TGTGCCAGCCCCCCTTGCTTCGGCAGCAGCACAGATACGCAGTATTTT.

This clone has a handful of counts. The rearrangement links TRBV5-1 to TRBJ1-2; TRBD1 might be the D (5 bases). The CDR3 length is 13 residues. Germline assignment: CDR1 SGHRS and CDR2 YFSETQ. V lost 4 bases and J 8 bases, leaving 15 bases between the germline ends. CDR3 in amino acids: CASSQDPTAGYTF. CDR3 sequence (DNA): TGCGCCAGCAGCCAAGACCCGACAGCCGGCTACACCTTC.

The chain uses TRBV6-2 or TRBV6-3 and TRBJ1-2, with 9 bases identical to TRBD1. Germline CDR1 MNHEY, CDR2 SVGEGT. The CDR3 length is 13 residues. V dropped 4 bases and J dropped 3; count of bases not matched to a gene: 0. The CDR3 loop reads CASSWTGDYGYTF. The CDR3 DNA sequence: TGTGCCAGCAGTTGGACAGGGGACTATGGCTACACCTTC.

The gene calls are TRBV27 and TRBJ2-5; 10 nucleotides align to TRBD2. This CDR3 is built from 15 residues. Germline CDR1 is MNHEY and CDR2 is SMNVEV (reference sequence). With V trimmed by 6 bases and J by 4 bases, 8 bases remained unmatched. The CDR3 is CASSLAGGVVETQYF. The DNA of the CDR3 is TGTGCCAGCAGCTTAGCGGGGGGTGTTGTAGAGACCCAGTACTTC.

This chain connects TRBV5-1 to TRBJ2-3, with D tentatively TRBD2 (6 bases). The V gene's germline CDR1 is SGHRS and CDR2 YFSETQ. V was clipped by 0 bases and J by 6 bases, with 11 bases between them. The CDR3 spans 14 residues. DNA of the CDR3: TGCGCCAGCAGCTTGGCCCGGGAGTTGGATACGCAGTATTTT. Protein product: CASSLARELDTQYF.

The chain links TRBV4-1 to TRBJ2-1; 9 bases are a match to TRBD2. V was pared by 4 bases and J by 1 base, with 8 bases of the junction left unmatched. The V gene's germline CDR1 is MGHRA and CDR2 YSYEKL. The CDR3 extends over 17 amino acids. The CDR3: CASSPALAGLSYNEQFF. The CDR3 DNA reads TGCGCCAGCAGCCCGGCCCTAGCGGGGCTATCCTACAATGAGCAGTTCTTC.

The sample holds one count of this clone. The chain links TRBV4-1 to TRBJ2-7, with unresolved D. Between the trimmed V and J ends, which lost 0 bases and 4 bases, there was a span of 4 bases. This CDR3 is 12 amino acids long. Germline V gene lookup returns CDR1 MGHRA and CDR2 YSYEKL. The CDR3 protein is CASSQEWYEQYF. CDR3 DNA sequence: TGCGCCAGCAGCCAAGAATGGTACGAGCAGTACTTC.

The rearrangement uses TRBV5-4 and TRBJ2-3, with 10 bases identical to TRBD2. With 4 bases clipped from V and 5 bases from J, the junction kept 10 bases outside the gene matches. The CDR3 covers 16 residues. CDR1 and CDR2 (germline): SGHNT, YYREEE (reference sequence). The CDR3 spells CASSPGTSAGGDTQYF. CDR3 sequence (DNA): TGTGCCAGCAGCCCCGGGACTAGCGCGGGGGGAGATACGCAGTATTTT.